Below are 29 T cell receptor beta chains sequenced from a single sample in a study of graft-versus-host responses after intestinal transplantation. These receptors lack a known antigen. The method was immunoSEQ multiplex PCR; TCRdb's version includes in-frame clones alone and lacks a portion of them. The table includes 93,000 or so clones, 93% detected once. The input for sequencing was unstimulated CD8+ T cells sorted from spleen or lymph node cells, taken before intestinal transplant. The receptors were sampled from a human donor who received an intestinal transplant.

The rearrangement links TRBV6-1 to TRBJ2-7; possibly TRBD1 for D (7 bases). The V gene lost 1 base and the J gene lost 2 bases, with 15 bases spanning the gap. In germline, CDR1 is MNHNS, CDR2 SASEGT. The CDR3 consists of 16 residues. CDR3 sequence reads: CASSEELARGAYEQYF. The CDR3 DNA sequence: TGTGCCAGCAGTGAAGAACTCGCCAGGGGGGCCTACGAGCAGTACTTC.

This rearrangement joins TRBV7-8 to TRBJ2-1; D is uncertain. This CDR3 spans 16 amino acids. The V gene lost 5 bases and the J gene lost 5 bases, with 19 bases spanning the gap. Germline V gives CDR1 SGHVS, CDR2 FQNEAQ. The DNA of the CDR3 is TGTGCCAGCAGCCTCCTCCCAGGTTTGACACACAATGAGCAGTTCTTC. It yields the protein CASSLLPGLTHNEQFF.

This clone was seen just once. The CDR3 nucleotides read TGTGCCAGTAGTACCGCTCTGACAGGGGGCTCACCGATCCCCCTCCACTTT. Protein sequence: CASSTALTGGSPIPLHF. The chain links TRBV19 to TRBJ1-6; 10 nucleotides align to TRBD1. The CDR3 extends over 17 amino acids. Germline V gives CDR1 LNHDA, CDR2 SQIVND (reference sequence). The V gene end was trimmed by 4 bases and the J gene end by 13 bases; junction bases not matched to a gene: 16.

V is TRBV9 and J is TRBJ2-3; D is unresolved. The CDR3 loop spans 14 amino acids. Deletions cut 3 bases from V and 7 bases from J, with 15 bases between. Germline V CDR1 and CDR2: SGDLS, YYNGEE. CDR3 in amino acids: CASSAPVGSNTQYF. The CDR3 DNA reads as TGTGCCAGCAGCGCACCCGTAGGCTCGAATACGCAGTATTTT. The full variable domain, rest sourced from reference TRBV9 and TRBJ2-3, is DSGVTQTPKHLITATGQRVTLRCSPRSGDLSVYWYQQSLDQGLQFLIQYYNGEERAKGNILERFSAQQFPDLHSELNLSSLELGDSALYFCASSAPVGSNTQYFGPGTRLTVL.

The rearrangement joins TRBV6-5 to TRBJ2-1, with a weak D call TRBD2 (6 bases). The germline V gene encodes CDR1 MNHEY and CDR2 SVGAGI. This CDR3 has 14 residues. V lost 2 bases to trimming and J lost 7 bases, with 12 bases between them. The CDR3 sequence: CASSYERGGNEQFF. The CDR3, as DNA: TGTGCCAGCAGTTACGAGCGTGGGGGGAATGAGCAGTTCTTC.

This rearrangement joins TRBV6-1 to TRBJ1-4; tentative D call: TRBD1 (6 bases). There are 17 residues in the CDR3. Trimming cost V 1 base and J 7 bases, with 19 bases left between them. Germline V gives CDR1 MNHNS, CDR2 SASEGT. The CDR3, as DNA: TGTGCCAGCAGTGAAGGTTGGGGGCTGGTCAACAGTGAAAAACTGTTTTTT. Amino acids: CASSEGWGLVNSEKLFF.

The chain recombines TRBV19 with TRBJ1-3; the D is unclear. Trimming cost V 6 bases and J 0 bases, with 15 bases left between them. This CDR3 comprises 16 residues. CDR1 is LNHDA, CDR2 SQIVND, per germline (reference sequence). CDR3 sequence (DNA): TGTGCCAGTAGCCCTCCTTTCAGCCTCTCTGGAAACACCATATATTTT. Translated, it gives CASSPPFSLSGNTIYF.

CDR3 protein: CSVEIGEQFF. The CDR3 nucleotides read TGCAGCGTCGAAATTGGAGAGCAGTTCTTC. This rearrangement joins TRBV29-1 to TRBJ2-1; D is undetermined. Germline CDR1 SQVTM, CDR2 ANQGSEA. The CDR3 spans 10 residues. Trimming took off 6 bases at V and 10 bases at J, with 10 bases between the two ends.

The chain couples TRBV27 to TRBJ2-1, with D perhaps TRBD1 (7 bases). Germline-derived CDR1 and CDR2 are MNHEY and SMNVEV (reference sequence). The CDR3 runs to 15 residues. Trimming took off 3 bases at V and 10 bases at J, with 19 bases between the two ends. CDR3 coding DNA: TGTGCCAGCAGTTTCAGGGGGGACTTTTTATCCGAGCAGTTCTTC. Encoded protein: CASSFRGDFLSEQFF.

CDR3: CASSLAILAENNEQFF. The CDR3 DNA follows: TGTGCCAGCAGCTTAGCTATCTTAGCGGAAAACAATGAGCAGTTCTTC. This chain joins TRBV7-9 and TRBJ2-1; maybe TRBD2 (6 bases). V dropped 0 bases and J dropped 5 bases, with 14 bases sitting between them. Germline CDR1 reads SEHNR; CDR2 reads FQNEAQ (reference sequence). The CDR3 has 16 amino acids.

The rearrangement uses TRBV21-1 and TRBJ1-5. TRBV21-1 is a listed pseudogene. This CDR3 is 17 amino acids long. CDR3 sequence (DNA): TGTGCCAGCAGTATCGGAATACTACATTGGCATCATCAGCCCCAGCATTTT. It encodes CASSIGILHWHHQPQHF.

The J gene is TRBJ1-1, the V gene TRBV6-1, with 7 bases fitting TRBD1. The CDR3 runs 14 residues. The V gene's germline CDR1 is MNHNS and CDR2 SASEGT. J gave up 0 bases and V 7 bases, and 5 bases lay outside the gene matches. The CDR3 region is CASKDRRLNTEAFF. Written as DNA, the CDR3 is TGTGCCAGCAAGGACAGGAGATTGAACACTGAAGCTTTCTTT.

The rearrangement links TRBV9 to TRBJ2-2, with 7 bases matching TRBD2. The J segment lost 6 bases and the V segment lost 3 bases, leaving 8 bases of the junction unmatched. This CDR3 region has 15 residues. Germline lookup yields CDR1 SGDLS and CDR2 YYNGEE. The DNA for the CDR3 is TGTGCCAGCAGCGCCCGAGCGGGGCAGGCCGGGGAGCTGTTTTTT. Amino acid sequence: CASSARAGQAGELFF.

As DNA, the CDR3 is TGTGCCACGCAACCAAAAGTGGGACCCTATTCACCCCTCCACTTT. Its translation: CATQPKVGPYSPLHF. The chain uses TRBV19 and TRBJ1-6; a weak D match, TRBD1 (5 bases). Germline assignment: CDR1 LNHDA and CDR2 SQIVND (reference sequence). The CDR3 extends over 15 amino acids. V was trimmed by 10 bases and J by 8 bases, leaving 21 bases between them.

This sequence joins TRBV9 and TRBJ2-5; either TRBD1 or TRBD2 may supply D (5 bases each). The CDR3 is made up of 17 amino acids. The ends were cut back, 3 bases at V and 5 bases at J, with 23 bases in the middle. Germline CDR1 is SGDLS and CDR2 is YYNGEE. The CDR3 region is CASSASKVGTPAETQYF. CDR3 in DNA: TGTGCCAGCAGCGCCAGTAAGGTAGGGACGCCGGCGGAGACCCAGTACTTC.

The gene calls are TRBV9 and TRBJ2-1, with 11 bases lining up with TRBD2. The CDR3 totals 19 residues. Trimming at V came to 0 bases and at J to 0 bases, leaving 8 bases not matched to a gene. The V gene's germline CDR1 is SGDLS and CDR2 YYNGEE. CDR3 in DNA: TGTGCCAGCAGCGTAGGGCTAGCGGGGGGCTCCAGCTCCTACAATGAGCAGTTCTTC. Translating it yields CASSVGLAGGSSSYNEQFF.

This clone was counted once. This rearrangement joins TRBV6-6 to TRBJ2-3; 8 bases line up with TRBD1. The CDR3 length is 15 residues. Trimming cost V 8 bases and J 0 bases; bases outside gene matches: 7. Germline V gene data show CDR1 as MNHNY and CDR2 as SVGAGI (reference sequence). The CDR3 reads CASHRQGFSTDTQYF. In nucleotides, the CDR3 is TGTGCCAGCCACAGACAGGGGTTTAGCACAGATACGCAGTATTTT.

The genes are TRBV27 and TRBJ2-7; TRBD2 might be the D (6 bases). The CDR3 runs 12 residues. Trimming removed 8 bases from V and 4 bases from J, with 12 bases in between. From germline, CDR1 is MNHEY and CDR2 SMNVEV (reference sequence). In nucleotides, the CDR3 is TGTGCCAGCGCCTCAAGCGGGTACGAGCAGTACTTC. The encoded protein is CASASSGYEQYF.

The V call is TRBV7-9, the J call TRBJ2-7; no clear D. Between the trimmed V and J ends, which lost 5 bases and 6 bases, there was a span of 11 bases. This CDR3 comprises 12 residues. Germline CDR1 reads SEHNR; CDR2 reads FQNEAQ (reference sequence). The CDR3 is CASSLGLAEQYF. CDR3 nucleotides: TGTGCCAGCAGCCTAGGGTTGGCCGAGCAGTACTTC.

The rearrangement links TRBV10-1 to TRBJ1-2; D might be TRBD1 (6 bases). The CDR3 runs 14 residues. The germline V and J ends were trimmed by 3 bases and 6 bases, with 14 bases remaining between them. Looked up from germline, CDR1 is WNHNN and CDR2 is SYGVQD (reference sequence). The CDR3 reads CASSDGGARDGYTF. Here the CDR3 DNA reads TGCGCCAGCAGTGATGGGGGCGCCAGGGATGGCTACACCTTC.

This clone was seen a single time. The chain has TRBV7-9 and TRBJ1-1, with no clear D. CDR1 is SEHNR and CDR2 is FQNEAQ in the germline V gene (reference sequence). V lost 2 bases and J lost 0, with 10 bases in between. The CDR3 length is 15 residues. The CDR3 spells CASSLIVGMNTEAFF. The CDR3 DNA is TGTGCCAGCAGCTTAATCGTGGGAATGAACACTGAAGCTTTCTTT.

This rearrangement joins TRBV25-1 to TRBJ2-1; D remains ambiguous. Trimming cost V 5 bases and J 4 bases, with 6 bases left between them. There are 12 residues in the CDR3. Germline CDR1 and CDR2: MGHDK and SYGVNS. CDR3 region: CASSRAYNEQFF. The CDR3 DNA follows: TGTGCCAGCAGTCGGGCATACAATGAGCAGTTCTTC. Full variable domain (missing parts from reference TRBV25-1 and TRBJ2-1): EADIYQTPRYLVIGTGKKITLECSQTMGHDKMYWYQQDPGMELHLIHYSYGVNSTEKGDLSSESTVSRIRTEHFPLTLESARPSHTSQYLCASSRAYNEQFFGPGTRLTVL.

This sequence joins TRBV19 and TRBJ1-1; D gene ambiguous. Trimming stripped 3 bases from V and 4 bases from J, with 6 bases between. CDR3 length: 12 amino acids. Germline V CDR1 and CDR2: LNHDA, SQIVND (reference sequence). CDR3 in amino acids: CASSIGVTEAFF. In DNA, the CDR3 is TGTGCCAGTAGTATCGGAGTCACTGAAGCTTTCTTT. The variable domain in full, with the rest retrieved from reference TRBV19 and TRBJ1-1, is DGGITQSPKYLFRKEGQNVTLSCEQNLNHDAMYWYRQDPGQGLRLIYYSQIVNDFQKGDIAEGYSVSREKKESFPLTVTSAQKNPTAFYLCASSIGVTEAFFGQGTRLTVV.

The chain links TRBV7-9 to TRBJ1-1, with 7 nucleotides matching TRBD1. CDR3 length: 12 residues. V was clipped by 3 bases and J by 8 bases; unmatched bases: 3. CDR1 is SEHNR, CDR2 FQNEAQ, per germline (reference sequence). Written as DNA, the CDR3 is TGTGCCAGCAGCTTCTGGACAGGCGAAGCTTTCTTT. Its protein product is CASSFWTGEAFF. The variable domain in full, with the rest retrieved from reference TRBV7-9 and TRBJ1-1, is DTGVSQNPRHKITKRGQNVTFRCDPISEHNRLYWYRQTLGQGPEFLTYFQNEAQLEKSRLLSDRFSAERPKGSFSTLEIQRTEQGDSAMYLCASSFWTGEAFFGQGTRLTVV.

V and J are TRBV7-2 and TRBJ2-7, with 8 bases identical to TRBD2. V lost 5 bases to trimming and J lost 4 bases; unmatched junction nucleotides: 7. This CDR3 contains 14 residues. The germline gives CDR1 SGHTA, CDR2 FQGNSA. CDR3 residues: CASSPAAGEYEQYF. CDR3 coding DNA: TGTGCCAGCAGCCCAGCAGCGGGGGAGTACGAGCAGTACTTC.

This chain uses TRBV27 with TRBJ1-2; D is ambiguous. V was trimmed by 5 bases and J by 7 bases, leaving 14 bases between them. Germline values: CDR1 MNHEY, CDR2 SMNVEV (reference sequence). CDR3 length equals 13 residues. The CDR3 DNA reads TGTGCCAGCAGTATCCGACATTCCTCTGGCTACACCTTC. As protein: CASSIRHSSGYTF.

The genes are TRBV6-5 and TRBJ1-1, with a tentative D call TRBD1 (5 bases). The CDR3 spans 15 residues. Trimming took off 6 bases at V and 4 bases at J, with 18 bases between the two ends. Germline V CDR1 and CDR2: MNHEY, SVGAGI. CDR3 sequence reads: CASRKVPFGGTEAFF. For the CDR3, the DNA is TGTGCCAGCAGGAAAGTGCCCTTCGGGGGCACTGAAGCTTTCTTT.

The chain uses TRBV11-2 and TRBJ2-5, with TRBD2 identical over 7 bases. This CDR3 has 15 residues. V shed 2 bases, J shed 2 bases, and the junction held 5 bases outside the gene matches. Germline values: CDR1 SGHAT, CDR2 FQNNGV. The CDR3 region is CASSLRLAEQETQYF. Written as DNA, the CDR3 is TGTGCCAGCAGCTTAAGACTAGCAGAACAAGAGACCCAGTACTTC. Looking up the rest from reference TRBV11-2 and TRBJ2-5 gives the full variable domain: EAGVAQSPRYKIIEKRQSVAFWCNPISGHATLYWYQQILGQGPKLLIQFQNNGVVDDSQLPKDRFSAERLKGVDSTLKIQPAKLEDSAVYLCASSLRLAEQETQYFGPGTRLLVL.

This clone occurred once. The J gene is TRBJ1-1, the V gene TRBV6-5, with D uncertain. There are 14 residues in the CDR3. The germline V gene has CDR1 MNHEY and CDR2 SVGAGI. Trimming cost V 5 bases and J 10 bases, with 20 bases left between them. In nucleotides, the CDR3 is TGTGCCAGCAGTAAAGGACGCCGTCCGTGGTTAGCTTTCTTT. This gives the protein CASSKGRRPWLAFF.